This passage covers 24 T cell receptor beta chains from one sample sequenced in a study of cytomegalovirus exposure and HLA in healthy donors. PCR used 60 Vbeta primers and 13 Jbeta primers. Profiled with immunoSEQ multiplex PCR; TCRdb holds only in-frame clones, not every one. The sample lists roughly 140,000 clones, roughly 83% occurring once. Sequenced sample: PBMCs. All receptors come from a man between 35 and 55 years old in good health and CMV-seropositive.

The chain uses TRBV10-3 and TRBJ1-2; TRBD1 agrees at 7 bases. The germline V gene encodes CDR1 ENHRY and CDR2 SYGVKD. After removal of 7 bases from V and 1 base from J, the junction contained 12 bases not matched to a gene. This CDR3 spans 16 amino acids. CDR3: CAIMQEKGASNYGYTF. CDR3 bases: TGTGCCATCATGCAGGAAAAGGGGGCAAGTAACTATGGCTACACCTTC.

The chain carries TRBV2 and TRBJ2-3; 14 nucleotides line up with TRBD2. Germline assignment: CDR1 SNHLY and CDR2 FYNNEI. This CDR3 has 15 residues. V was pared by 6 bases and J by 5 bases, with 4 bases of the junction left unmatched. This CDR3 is CASRPGTSGRDTQYF. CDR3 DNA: TGTGCCAGCAGGCCCGGGACTAGCGGGAGAGATACGCAGTATTTT.

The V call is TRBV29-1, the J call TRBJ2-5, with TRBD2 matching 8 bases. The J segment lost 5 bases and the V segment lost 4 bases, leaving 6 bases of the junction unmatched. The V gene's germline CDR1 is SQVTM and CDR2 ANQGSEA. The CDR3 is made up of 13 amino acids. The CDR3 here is CSVVRGGRETQYF. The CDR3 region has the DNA TGCAGCGTTGTACGGGGGGGCCGGGAGACCCAGTACTTC. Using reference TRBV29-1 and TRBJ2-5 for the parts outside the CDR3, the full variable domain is SAVISQKPSRDICQRGTSLTIQCQVDSQVTMMFWYRQQPGQSLTLIATANQGSEATYESGFVIDKFPISRPNLTFSTLTVSNMSPEDSSIYLCSVVRGGRETQYFGPGTRLLVL.

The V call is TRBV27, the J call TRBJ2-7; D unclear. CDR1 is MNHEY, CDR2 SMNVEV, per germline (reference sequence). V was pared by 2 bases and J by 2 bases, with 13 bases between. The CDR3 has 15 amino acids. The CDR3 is CASSLQAATPYEQYF. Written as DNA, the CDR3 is TGTGCCAGCAGTTTACAGGCAGCTACCCCCTACGAGCAGTACTTC.

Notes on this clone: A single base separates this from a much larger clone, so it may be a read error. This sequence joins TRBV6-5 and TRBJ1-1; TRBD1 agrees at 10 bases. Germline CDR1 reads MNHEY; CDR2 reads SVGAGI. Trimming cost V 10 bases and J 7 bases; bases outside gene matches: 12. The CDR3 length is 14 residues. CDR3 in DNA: TGTGCCACCGACAGGGGGCTGTCCTCGGGTGAAGCTTTCTTT. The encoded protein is CATDRGLSSGEAFF.

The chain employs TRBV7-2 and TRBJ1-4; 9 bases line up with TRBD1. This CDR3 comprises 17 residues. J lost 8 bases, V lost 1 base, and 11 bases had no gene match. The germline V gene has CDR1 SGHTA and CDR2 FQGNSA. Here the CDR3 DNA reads TGTGCCAGCAGCTTAGGTCCGCGGGGGACAGGGCGAGAAAAACTGTTTTTT. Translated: CASSLGPRGTGREKLFF.

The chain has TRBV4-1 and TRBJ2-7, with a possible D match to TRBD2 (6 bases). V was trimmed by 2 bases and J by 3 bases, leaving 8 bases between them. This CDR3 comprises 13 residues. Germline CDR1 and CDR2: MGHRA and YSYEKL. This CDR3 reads CASSQRLVYEQYF. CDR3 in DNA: TGCGCCAGCAGCCAACGACTAGTCTACGAGCAGTACTTC.

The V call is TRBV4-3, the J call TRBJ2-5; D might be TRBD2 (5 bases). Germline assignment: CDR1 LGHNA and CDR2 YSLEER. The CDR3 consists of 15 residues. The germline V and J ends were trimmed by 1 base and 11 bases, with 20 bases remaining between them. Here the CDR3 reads CASSQGFGVEWEQYF. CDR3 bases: TGCGCCAGCAGCCAAGGATTCGGGGTAGAATGGGAGCAGTACTTC.

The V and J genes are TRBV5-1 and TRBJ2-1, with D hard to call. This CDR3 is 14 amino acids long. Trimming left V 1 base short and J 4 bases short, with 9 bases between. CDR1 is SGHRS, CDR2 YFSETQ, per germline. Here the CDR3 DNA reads TGCGCCAGCAGCTTGTCGGAGCAGTACAATGAGCAGTTCTTC. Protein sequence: CASSLSEQYNEQFF.

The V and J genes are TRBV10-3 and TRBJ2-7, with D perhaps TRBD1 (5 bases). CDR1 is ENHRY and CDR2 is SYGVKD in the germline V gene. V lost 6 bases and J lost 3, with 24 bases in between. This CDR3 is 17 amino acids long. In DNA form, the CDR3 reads TGTGCCATCAGCCTCACAGTATTGGGGCCCTCCCTCTACGAGCAGTACTTC. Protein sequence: CAISLTVLGPSLYEQYF.

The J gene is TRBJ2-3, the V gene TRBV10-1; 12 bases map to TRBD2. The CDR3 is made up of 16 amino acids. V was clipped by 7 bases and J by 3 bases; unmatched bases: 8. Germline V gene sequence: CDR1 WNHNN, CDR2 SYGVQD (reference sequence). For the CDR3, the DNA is TGCGCCAGCACCCTCCGGACTAGCGGGGTAACAGATACGCAGTATTTT. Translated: CASTLRTSGVTDTQYF.

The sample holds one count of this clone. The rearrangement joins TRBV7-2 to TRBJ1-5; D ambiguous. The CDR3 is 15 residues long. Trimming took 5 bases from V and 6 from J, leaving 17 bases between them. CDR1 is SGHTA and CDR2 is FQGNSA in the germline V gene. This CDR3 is CASSREANSAQPQHF. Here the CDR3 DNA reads TGTGCCAGCAGCCGGGAAGCTAATTCGGCTCAGCCCCAGCATTTT.

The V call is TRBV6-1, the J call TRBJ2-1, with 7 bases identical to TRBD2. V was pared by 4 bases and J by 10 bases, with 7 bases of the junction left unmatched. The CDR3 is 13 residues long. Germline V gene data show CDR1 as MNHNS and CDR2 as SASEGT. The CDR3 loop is CASSVSGVGEQFF. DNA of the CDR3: TGTGCCAGCAGTGTCAGCGGGGTCGGGGAGCAGTTCTTC.

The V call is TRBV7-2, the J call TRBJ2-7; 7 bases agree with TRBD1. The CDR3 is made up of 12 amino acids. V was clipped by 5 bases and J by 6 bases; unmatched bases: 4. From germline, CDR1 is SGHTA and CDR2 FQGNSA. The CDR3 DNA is TGTGCCAGCAGCAAGAGGACAGGCGAGCAGTACTTC. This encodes CASSKRTGEQYF.

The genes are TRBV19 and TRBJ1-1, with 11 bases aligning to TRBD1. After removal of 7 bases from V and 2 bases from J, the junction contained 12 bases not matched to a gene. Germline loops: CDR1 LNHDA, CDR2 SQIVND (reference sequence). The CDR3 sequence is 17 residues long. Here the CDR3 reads CASIRRTGGAVNTEAFF. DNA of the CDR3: TGTGCCAGTATTCGCCGGACAGGGGGCGCGGTAAACACTGAAGCTTTCTTT.

The CDR3: CASMPRYASATEAFF. The CDR3 DNA is TGTGCCAGTATGCCCCGGTACGCCTCTGCCACTGAAGCTTTCTTT. V usage is TRBV19 and J usage is TRBJ1-1; D unclear. CDR3 length equals 15 residues. Trimming shortened V by 7 bases and J by 4 bases, and 19 bases separated the two germline ends. Germline V gene lookup returns CDR1 LNHDA and CDR2 SQIVND (reference sequence).

The CDR3 region is CASSGLKAGLYEQYF. CDR3 nucleotides: TGTGCCAGCAGCGGTTTAAAAGCGGGACTCTACGAGCAGTACTTC. The gene calls are TRBV13 and TRBJ2-7, with 7 bases fitting TRBD2. J was trimmed by 3 bases and V by 5 bases; bases with no gene match: 10. Germline V gene data show CDR1 as PRHDT and CDR2 as FYEKMQ (reference sequence). The CDR3 covers 15 residues.

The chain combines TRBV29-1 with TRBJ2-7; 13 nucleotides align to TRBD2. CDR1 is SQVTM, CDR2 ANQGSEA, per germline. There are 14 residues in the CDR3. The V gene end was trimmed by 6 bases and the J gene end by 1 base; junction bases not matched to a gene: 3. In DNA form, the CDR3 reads TGCAGCGTGGGGACTAGCGGGATGTCCTACGAGCAGTACTTC. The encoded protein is CSVGTSGMSYEQYF.

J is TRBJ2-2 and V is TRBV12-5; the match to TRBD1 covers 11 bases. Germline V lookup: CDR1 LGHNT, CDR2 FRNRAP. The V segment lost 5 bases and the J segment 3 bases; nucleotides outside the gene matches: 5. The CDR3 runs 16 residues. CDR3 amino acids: CASGPGDRGYTGELFF. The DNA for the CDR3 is TGTGCTAGTGGTCCCGGGGACAGGGGGTACACCGGGGAGCTGTTTTTT.

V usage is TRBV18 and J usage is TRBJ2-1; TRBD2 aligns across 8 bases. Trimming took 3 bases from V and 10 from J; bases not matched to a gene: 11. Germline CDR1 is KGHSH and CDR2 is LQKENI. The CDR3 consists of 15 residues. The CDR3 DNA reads TGTGCCAGCTCACCCCGGGAGGGCCTCGGGAGGGAGCAGTTCTTC. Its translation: CASSPREGLGREQFF.

The CDR3 region is CASSKITSGGTFEQYF. CDR3 bases: TGTGCCAGCAGCAAAATAACAAGCGGGGGAACCTTTGAGCAGTACTTC. The chain is built from TRBV7-8 and TRBJ2-7, with TRBD2 matching 8 bases. The CDR3 runs to 16 residues. Germline V gives CDR1 SGHVS, CDR2 FQNEAQ. V lost 5 bases, J lost 7 bases, and 16 bases stayed unmatched.

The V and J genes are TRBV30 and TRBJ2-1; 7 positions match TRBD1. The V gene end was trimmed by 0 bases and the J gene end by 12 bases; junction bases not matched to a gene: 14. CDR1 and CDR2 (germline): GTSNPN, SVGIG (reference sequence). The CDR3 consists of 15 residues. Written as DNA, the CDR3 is TGTGCCTGGAGTGTGGGACAGTCCCTTGCAATGACGCAGTTCTTC. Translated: CAWSVGQSLAMTQFF.

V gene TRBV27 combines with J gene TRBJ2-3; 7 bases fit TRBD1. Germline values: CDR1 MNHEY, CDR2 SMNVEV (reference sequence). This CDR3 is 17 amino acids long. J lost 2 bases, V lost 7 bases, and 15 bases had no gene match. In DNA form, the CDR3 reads TGTGCCAGCACCCCATCCCTCAAGACAGGGTCCACAGATACGCAGTATTTT. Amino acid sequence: CASTPSLKTGSTDTQYF.

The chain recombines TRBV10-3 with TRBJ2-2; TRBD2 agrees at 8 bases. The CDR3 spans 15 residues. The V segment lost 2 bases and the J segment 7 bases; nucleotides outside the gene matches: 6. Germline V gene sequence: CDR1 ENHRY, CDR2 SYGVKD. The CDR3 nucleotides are TGTGCCATCAGTGAGCACGGGGGGGTCGGCGGGGAGCTGTTTTTT. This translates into CAISEHGGVGGELFF.